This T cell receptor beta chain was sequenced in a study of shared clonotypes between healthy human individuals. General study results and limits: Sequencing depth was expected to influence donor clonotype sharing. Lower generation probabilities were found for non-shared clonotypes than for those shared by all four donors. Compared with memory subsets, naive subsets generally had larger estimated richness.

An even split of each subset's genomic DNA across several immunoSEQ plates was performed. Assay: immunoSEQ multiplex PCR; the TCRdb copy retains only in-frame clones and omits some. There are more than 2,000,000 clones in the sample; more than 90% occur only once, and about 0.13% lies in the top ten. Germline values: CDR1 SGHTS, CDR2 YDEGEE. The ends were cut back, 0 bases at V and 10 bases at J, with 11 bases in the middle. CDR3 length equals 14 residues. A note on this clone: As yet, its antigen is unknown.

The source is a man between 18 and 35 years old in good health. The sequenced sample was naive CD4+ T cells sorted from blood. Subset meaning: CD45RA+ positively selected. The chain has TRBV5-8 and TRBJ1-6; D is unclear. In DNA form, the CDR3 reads TGTGCCAGCAGCTTGGGACGAAGTGGGTCACCCCTCCACTTT. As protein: CASSLGRSGSPLHF. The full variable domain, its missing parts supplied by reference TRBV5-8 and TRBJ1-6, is EAGVTQSPTHLIKTRGQQATLRCSPISGHTSVYWYQQALGLGLQFLLWYDEGEERNRGNFPPRFSGRQFPNYSSELNVNALELEDSALYLCASSLGRSGSPLHFGNGTRLTVT.